Following are 4 T cell receptor beta chains from one sample sequenced in a study of blood T cell repertoires in COVID-19. Using immunoSEQ multiplex PCR, the repertoire was profiled, and TCRdb retains in-frame clones only, with some absent. Among some 220,000 clones listed, almost 85% were seen once. Sequenced input: peripheral blood. The receptors shown here come from a woman between 65 and 79 years old with COVID-19, enrolled during active disease.

The rearrangement links TRBV9 to TRBJ1-1; D remains ambiguous. Trimming took off 1 base at V and 4 bases at J, with 11 bases between the two ends. The CDR3 totals 14 residues. CDR1 is SGDLS and CDR2 is YYNGEE in the germline V gene. The CDR3 sequence: CASSVRPAGTEAFF. The CDR3 DNA reads TGTGCCAGCAGCGTAAGGCCGGCGGGCACTGAAGCTTTCTTT.

This clone was observed once. In DNA, the CDR3 is TGTGCCAGCAGACGGGGTACCAATGAAAAACTGTTTTTT. It specifies CASRRGTNEKLFF. V gene TRBV12-3 or TRBV12-4 combines with J gene TRBJ1-4, with D unresolved. V was clipped by 6 bases and J by 5 bases, with 10 bases between them. The CDR3 is made up of 13 amino acids.

The chain combines TRBV6-2 or TRBV6-3 with TRBJ2-1; 13 bases agree with TRBD2. V lost 7 bases, J lost 4 bases, and 25 bases stayed unmatched. Looked up from germline, CDR1 is MNHEY and CDR2 is SVGEGT. The CDR3 runs to 22 residues. In nucleotides, the CDR3 is TGTGCCAGCACCCCGGGACAGGGTAGACTAGCGGGGGGCTCGAGGGGATACAATGAGCAGTTCTTC. This gives the protein CASTPGQGRLAGGSRGYNEQFF.

V and J are TRBV19 and TRBJ2-3, with TRBD1 identical over 7 bases. The germline V gene encodes CDR1 LNHDA and CDR2 SQIVND (reference sequence). The CDR3 covers 14 residues. J gave up 6 bases and V 2 bases, and 5 bases lay outside the gene matches. CDR3: CASSITGVGDTQYF. The CDR3 nucleotides are TGTGCCAGTAGTATAACAGGGGTAGGGGATACGCAGTATTTT.